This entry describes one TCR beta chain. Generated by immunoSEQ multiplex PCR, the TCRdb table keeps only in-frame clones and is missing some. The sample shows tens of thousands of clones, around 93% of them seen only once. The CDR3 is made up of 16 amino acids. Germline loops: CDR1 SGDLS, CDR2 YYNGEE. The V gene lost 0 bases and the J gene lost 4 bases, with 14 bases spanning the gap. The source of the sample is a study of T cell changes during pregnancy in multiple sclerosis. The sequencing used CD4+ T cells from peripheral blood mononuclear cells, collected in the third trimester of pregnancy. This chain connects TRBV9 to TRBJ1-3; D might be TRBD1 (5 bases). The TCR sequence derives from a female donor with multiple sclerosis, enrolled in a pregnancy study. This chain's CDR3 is CASSVATGHTGNTIYF. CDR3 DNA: TGTGCCAGCAGCGTAGCTACAGGCCACACCGGAAACACCATATATTTT.